The clone carrying this T cell receptor (beta chain) was counted at least ten times. Its antigen remains unknown. In germline, CDR1 is GTSNPN, CDR2 SVGIG (reference sequence). Trimming took off 5 bases at V and 0 bases at J, with 11 bases between the two ends. This CDR3 is 14 amino acids long. This sample stems from a study of breast tumors, draining lymph nodes, adjacent tissues. Study observations and caveats: Findings are consistent with lymph node origin and intratumoral expansion of most tumor T cells. That most tumor T cells come from lymph nodes remained unproven. Tumors had less TCR diversity than lymph nodes, more than nontumor tissue. Compared with basal-like, luminal-like tumors shared significantly more repertoire with nontumor tissue.

MiXCR was run by TCRdb on the multiplex PCR reads, yielding one entry per CDR3 protein. The data contain 20,000 or so distinct CDR3 sequences, 25% to 40% of them seen just once; the ten biggest clones take up around 10%. Sequencing was performed on breast tumor tissue. The clonotype comes from a female donor with breast cancer. Some clones in this sample may be carry-over from other donors' samples. The rearrangement uses TRBV30 and TRBJ1-5; tentatively, D is TRBD1 (6 bases). CDR3 region: CAWATGNSNQPQHF. The CDR3 coding sequence is TGTGCCTGGGCTACAGGGAATAGCAATCAGCCCCAGCATTTT.